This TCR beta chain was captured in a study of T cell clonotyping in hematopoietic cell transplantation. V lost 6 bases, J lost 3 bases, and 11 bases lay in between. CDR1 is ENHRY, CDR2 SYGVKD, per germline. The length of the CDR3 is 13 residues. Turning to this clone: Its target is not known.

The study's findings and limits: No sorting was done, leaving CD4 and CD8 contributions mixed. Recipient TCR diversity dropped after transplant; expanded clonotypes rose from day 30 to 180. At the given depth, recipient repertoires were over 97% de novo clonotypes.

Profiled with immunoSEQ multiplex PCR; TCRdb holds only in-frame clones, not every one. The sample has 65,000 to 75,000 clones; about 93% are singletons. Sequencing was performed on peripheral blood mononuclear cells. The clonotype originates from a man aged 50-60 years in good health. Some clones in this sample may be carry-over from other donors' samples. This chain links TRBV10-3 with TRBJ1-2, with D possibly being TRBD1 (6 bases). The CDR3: CAIRHREHYGYTF. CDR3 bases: TGTGCCATCAGGCACAGGGAACACTATGGCTACACCTTC.